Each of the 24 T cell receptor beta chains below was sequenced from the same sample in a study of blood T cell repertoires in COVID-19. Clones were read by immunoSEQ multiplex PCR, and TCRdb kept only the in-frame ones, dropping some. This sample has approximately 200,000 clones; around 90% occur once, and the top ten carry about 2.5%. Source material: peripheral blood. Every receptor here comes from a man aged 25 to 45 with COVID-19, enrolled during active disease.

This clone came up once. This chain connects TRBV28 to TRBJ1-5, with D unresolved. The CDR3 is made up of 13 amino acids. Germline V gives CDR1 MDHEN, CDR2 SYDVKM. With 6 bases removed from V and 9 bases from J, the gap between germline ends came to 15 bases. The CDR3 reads CASRITLGGPQHF. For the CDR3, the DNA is TGTGCCAGCAGGATCACCCTGGGAGGGCCCCAGCATTTT.

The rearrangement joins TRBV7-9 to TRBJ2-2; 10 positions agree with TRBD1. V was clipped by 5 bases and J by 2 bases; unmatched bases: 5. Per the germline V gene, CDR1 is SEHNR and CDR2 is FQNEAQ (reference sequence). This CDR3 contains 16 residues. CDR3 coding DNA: TGTGCCAGCAGCCCCAGACAGGGGGCCAACACCGGGGAGCTGTTTTTT. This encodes CASSPRQGANTGELFF.

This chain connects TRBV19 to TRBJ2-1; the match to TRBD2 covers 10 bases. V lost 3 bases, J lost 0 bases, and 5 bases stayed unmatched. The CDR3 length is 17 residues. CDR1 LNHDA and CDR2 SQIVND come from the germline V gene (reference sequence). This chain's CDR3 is CASSMPERGGSYNEQFF. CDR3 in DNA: TGTGCCAGTAGTATGCCGGAGCGGGGGGGCTCCTACAATGAGCAGTTCTTC.

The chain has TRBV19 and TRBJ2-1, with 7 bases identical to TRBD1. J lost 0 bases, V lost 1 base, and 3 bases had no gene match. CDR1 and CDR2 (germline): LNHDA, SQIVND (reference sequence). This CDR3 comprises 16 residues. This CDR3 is CASSIADRSSYNEQFF. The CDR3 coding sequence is TGTGCCAGTAGTATAGCGGACAGGAGCTCCTACAATGAGCAGTTCTTC. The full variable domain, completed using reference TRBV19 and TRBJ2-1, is DGGITQSPKYLFRKEGQNVTLSCEQNLNHDAMYWYRQDPGQGLRLIYYSQIVNDFQKGDIAEGYSVSREKKESFPLTVTSAQKNPTAFYLCASSIADRSSYNEQFFGPGTRLTVL.

The DNA of the CDR3 is TGTGCCAGCGGCCAAGGACAGAAACGCTCCTACGAGCAGTACTTC. Translated: CASGQGQKRSYEQYF. The V and J genes are TRBV6-5 and TRBJ2-7; a weak D match, TRBD1 (6 bases). Trimming pared 8 bases from V and 0 bases from J, leaving 17 bases between. Germline CDR1 MNHEY, CDR2 SVGAGI. The length of the CDR3 is 15 residues.

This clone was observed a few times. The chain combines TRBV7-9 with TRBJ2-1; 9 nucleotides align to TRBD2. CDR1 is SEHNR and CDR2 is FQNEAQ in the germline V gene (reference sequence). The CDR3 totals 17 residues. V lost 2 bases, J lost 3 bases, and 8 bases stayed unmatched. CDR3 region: CASSLFWISGGYNEQFF. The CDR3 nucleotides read TGTGCCAGCAGCTTATTTTGGATTAGCGGGGGCTACAATGAGCAGTTCTTC.

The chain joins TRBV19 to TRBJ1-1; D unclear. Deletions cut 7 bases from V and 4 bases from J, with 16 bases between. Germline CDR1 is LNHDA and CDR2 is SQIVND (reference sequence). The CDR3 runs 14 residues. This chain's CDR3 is CASNSIQVSTEAFF. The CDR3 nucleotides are TGTGCCAGTAACTCCATCCAGGTTTCCACTGAAGCTTTCTTT.

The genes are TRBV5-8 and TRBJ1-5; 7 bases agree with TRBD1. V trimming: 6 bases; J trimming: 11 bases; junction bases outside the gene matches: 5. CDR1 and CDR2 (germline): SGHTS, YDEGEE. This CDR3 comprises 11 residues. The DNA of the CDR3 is TGTGCCAGCACTAATCAGGGGGCCCAGCATTTT. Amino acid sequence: CASTNQGAQHF.

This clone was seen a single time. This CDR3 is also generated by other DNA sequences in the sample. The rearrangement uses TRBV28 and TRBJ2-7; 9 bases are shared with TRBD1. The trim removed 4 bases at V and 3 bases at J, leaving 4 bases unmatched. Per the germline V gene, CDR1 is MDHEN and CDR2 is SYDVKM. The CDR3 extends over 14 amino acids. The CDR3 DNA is TGTGCCAGCAGTTCACCGGGACAGGGCTACGAGCAGTACTTC. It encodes CASSSPGQGYEQYF.

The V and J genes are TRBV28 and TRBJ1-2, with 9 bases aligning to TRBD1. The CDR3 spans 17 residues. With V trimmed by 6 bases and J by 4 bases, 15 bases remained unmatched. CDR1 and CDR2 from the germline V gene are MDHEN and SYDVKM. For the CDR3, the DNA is TGTGCCAGCAGCCGAAACTCGGGACAGGGTAGGCCCTATGGCTACACCTTC. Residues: CASSRNSGQGRPYGYTF.

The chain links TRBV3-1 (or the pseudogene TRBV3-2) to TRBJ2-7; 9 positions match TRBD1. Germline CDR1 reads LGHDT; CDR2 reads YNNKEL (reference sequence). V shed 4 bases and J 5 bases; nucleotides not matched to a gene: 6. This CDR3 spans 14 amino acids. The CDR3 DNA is TGTGCCAGCAGCCCCTGGGACAGGGCGAACGAGCAGTACTTC. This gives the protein CASSPWDRANEQYF.

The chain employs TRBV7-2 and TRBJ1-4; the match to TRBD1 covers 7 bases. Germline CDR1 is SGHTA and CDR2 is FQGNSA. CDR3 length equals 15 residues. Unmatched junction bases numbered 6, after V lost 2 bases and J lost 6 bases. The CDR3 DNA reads TGTGCCAGCAGCTTAATCACAGGGGAGTATGAAAAACTGTTTTTT. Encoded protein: CASSLITGEYEKLFF. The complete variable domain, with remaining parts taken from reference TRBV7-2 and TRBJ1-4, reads GAGVSQSPSNKVTEKGKDVELRCDPISGHTALYWYRQSLGQGLEFLIYFQGNSAPDKSGLPSDRFSAERTGGSVSTLTIQRTQQEDSAVYLCASSLITGEYEKLFFGSGTQLSVL.

The CDR3 region has the DNA TGTGCCAGCAGCTTAATGGGACTAGCGGAGAGCGAGCAGTACTTC. Its protein is CASSLMGLAESEQYF. This chain connects TRBV7-3 to TRBJ2-7; 11 bases fit TRBD2. The ends lost 1 base at V and 6 bases at J; junction bases unmatched: 5. Germline V CDR1 and CDR2: SGHTA, FQGTGA. The CDR3 contains 15 residues.

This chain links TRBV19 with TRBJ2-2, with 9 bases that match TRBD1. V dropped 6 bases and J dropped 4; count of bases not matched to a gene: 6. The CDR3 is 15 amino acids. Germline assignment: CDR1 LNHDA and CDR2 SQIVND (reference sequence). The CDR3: CASSPQGARTGELFF. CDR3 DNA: TGTGCCAGTAGCCCACAGGGGGCTCGCACCGGGGAGCTGTTTTTT.

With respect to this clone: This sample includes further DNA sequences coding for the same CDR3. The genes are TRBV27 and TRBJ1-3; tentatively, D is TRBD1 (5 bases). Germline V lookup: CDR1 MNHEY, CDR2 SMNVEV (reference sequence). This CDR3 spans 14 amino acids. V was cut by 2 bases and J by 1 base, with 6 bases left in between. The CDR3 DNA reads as TGTGCCAGCAGTTTAGGGGGGTCTGGAAACACCATATATTTT. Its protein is CASSLGGSGNTIYF.

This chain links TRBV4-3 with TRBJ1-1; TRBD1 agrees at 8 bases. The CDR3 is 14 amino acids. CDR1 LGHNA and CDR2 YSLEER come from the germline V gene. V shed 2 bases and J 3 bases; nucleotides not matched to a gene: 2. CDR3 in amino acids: CASSQLTGDTEAFF. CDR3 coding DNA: TGCGCCAGCAGCCAATTGACAGGGGACACTGAAGCTTTCTTT.

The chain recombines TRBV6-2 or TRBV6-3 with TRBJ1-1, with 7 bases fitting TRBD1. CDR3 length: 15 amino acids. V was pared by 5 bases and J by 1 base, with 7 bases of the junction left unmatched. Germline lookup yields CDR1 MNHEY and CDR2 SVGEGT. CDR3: CASSPLTGPNTEAFF. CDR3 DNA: TGTGCCAGCAGTCCATTGACAGGGCCGAACACTGAAGCTTTCTTT.

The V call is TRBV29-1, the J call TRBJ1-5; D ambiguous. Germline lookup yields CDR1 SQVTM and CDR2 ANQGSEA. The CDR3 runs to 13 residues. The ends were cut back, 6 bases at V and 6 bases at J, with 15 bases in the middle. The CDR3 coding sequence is TGCAGCGTGACTGCTGGGTGGCTTCAGCCCCAGCATTTT. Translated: CSVTAGWLQPQHF.

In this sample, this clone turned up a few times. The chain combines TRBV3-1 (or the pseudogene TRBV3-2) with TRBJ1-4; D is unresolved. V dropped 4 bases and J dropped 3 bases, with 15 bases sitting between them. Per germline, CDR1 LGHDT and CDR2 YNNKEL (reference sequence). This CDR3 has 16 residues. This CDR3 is CASSPLDHRANEKLFF. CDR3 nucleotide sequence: TGTGCCAGCAGCCCTCTAGACCATCGGGCTAATGAAAAACTGTTTTTT.

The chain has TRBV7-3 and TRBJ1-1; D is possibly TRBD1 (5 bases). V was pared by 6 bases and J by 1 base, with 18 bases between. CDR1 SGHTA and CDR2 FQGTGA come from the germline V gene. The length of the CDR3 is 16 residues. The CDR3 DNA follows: TGTGCCAGCAGTATCGGGGGACTCAGACGGAACACTGAAGCTTTCTTT. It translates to CASSIGGLRRNTEAFF. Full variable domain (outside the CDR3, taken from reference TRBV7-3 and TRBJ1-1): GAGVSQTPSNKVTEKGKYVELRCDPISGHTALYWYRQSLGQGPEFLIYFQGTGAADDSGLPNDRFFAVRPEGSVSTLKIQRTERGDSAVYLCASSIGGLRRNTEAFFGQGTRLTVV.

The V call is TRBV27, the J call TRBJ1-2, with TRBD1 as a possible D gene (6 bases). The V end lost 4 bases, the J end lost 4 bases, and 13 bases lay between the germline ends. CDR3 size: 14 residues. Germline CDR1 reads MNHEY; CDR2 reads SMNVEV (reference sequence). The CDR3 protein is CASSSPGGIYGYTF. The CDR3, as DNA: TGTGCCAGCAGTTCGCCGGGGGGCATCTATGGCTACACCTTC.

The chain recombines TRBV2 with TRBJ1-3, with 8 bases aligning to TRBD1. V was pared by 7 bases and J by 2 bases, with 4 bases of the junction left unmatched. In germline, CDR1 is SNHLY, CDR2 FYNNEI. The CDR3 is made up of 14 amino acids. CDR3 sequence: CASNAGGAGNTIYF. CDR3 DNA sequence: TGTGCCAGCAATGCAGGGGGCGCTGGAAACACCATATATTTT.

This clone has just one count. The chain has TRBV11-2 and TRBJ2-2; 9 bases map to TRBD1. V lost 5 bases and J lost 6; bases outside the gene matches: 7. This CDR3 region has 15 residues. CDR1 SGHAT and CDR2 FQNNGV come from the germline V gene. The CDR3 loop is CASSPRQGGPGELFF. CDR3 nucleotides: TGTGCCAGCAGCCCAAGACAGGGGGGTCCCGGGGAGCTGTTTTTT.

The CDR3 coding sequence is TGTGCCAGCGCTACGGGGACAGGGGTTTCGGACGGAAACACCATATATTTT. As protein: CASATGTGVSDGNTIYF. This rearrangement joins TRBV7-9 to TRBJ1-3; 10 bases are a match to TRBD1. Per germline, CDR1 SEHNR and CDR2 FQNEAQ (reference sequence). The ends lost 8 bases at V and 4 bases at J; junction bases unmatched: 14. The CDR3 consists of 17 residues.